This T cell receptor (beta chain) was sequenced in a study of shared clonotypes between healthy human individuals. Whole-study results and caveats: Generally, naive subsets (rather than memory subsets) showed larger estimated richness.

Each sorted subset replicate got 200 ng genomic DNA, roughly 33,000 genomes. The method was immunoSEQ multiplex PCR; TCRdb's version includes in-frame clones alone and lacks a portion of them. The sample has about 1.1 million clones; roughly 77% are singletons. With regard to this clone: Antigen unknown.

Germline-derived CDR1 and CDR2 are SQVTM and ANQGSEA. The CDR3 is 13 amino acids. V was trimmed by 6 bases and J by 3 bases, leaving 12 bases between them. A CD45RA+ naive subset and a CD45RA-negative memory subset were split from CD4+ cells. This clonotype was obtained from a man younger than 35 in good health. Some clones in this sample may be carry-over from other donors' samples. The rearrangement links TRBV29-1 to TRBJ1-5; D is perhaps TRBD1 (6 bases). The sample consisted of memory CD4+ T cells from PBMCs. The sample's subset: CD45RA-negative fraction. CDR3 protein: CSVRGDDNQPQHF. The CDR3 DNA reads as TGCAGCGTGAGGGGGGATGACAATCAGCCCCAGCATTTT.